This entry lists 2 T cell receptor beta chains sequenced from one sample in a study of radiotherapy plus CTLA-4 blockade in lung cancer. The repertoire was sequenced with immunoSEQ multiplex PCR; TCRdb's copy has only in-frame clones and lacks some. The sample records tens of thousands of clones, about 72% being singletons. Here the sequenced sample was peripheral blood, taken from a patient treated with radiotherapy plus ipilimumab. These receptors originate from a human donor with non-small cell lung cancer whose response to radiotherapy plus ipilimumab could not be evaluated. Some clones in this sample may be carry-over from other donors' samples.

CDR3 sequence reads: CASSLALSPQDETQYF. The CDR3 DNA reads TGTGCCAGCAGCTTAGCTTTGAGTCCCCAGGATGAGACCCAGTACTTC. V and J are TRBV7-9 and TRBJ2-5; D call uncertain. Germline assignment: CDR1 SEHNR and CDR2 FQNEAQ (reference sequence). CDR3 length: 16 residues. V lost 0 bases and J 5 bases, leaving 16 bases between the germline ends. Drawing the rest from reference TRBV7-9 and TRBJ2-5, the complete variable domain is DTGVSQNPRHKITKRGQNVTFRCDPISEHNRLYWYRQTLGQGPEFLTYFQNEAQLEKSRLLSDRFSAERPKGSFSTLEIQRTEQGDSAMYLCASSLALSPQDETQYFGPGTRLLVL.

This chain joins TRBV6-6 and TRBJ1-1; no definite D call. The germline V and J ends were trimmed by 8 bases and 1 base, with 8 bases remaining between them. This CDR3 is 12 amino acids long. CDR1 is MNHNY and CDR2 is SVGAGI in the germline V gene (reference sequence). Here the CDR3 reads CASSNQNTEAFF. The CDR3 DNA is TGTGCCAGCTCCAATCAGAACACTGAAGCTTTCTTT.